The table lists the clone carrying this T cell receptor (beta chain) with a few counts. This record belongs to a study of blood T cell repertoires in COVID-19. Overall study: Sources were T cells, B-cell-depleted T cells, or PBMCs; the material itself was cDNA or gDNA.

The assay was immunoSEQ multiplex PCR, and TCRdb's table has in-frame clones only and misses some. The sample has over 85,000 clones; about four fifths are singletons. V shed 3 bases and J shed 10 bases, with 13 bases lying between them. The CDR3 runs to 13 residues. This chain uses TRBV12-3 or TRBV12-4 with TRBJ2-1; perhaps TRBD2 as D (7 bases). The sequencing input was peripheral blood. This TCR was sampled from a woman aged 60 to 75 with acute or convalescent COVID-19. CDR3 nucleotides: TGTGCCAGCAGTTTTGGCGGGGGCTGGGAGCAGTTCTTC. Translation: CASSFGGGWEQFF.